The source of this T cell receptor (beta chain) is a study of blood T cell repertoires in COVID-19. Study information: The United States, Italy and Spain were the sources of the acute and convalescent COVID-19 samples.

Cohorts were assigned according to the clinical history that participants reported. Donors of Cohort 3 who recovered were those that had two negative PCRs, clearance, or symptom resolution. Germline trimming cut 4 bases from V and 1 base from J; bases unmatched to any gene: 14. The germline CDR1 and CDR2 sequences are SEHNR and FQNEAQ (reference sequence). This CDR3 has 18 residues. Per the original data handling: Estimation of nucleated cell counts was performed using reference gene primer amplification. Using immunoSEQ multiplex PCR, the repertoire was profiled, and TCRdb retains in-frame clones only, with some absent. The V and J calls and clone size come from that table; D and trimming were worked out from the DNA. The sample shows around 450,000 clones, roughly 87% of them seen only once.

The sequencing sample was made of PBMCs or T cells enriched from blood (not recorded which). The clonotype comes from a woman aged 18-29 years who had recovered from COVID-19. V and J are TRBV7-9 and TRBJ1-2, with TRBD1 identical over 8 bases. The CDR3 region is CASSSFKPDRALNYGYTF. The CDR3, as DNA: TGTGCCAGCAGCTCCTTTAAGCCGGACAGGGCCCTTAACTATGGCTACACCTTC.